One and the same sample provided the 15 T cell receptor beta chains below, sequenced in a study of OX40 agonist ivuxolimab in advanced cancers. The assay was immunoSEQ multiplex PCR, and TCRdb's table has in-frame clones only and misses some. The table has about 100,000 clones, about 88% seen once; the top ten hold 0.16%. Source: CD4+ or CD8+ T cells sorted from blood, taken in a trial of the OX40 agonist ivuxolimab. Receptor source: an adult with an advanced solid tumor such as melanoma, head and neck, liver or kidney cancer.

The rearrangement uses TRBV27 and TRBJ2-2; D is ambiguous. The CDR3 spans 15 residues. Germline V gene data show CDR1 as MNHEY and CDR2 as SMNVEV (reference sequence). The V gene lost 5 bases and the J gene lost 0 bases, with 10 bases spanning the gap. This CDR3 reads CASSRSFANTGELFF. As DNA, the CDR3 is TGTGCCAGCAGTCGGTCGTTCGCGAACACCGGGGAGCTGTTTTTT.

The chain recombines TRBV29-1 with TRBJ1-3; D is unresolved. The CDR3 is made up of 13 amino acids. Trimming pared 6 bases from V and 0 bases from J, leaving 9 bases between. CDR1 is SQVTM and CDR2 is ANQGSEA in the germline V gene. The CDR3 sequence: CSVRVLSGNTIYF. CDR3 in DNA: TGCAGCGTCCGGGTCCTCTCTGGAAACACCATATATTTT.

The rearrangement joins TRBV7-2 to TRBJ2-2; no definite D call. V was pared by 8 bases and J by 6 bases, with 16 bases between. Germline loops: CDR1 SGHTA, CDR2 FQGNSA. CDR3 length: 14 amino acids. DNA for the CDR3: TGTGCCAGCTCGCCTCTGGCCGGCGCCGGGGAGCTGTTTTTT. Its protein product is CASSPLAGAGELFF.

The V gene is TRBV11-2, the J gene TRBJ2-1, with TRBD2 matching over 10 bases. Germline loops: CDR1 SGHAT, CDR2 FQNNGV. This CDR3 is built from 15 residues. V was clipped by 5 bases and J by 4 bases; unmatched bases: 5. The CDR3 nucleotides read TGTGCCAGCAGCATTAGCGGGGGGCTATACAATGAGCAGTTCTTC. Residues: CASSISGGLYNEQFF.

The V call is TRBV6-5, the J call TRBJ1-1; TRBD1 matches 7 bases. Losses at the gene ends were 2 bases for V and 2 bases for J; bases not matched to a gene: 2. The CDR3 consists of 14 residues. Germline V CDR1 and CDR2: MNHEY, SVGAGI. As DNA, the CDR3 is TGTGCCAGCAGTTACGGGACAGTCAACACTGAAGCTTTCTTT. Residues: CASSYGTVNTEAFF.

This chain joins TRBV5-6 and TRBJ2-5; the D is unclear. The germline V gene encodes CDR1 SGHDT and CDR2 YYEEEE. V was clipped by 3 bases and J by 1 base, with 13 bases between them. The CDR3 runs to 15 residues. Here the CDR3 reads CASSSRPNSQETQYF. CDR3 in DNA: TGTGCCAGCAGCTCCCGGCCGAATAGCCAAGAGACCCAGTACTTC.

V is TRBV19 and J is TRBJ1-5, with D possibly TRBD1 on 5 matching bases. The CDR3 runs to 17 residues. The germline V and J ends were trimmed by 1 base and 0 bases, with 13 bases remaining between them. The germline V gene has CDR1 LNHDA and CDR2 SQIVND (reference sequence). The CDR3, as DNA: TGTGCCAGTAGTATAGTTTTGGGGGATGGTAGCAATCAGCCCCAGCATTTT. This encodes CASSIVLGDGSNQPQHF.

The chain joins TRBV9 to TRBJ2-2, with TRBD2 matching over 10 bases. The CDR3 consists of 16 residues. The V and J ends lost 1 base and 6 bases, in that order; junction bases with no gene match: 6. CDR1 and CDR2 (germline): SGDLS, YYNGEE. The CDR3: CASSVPSGGASGELFF. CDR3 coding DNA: TGTGCCAGCAGCGTACCCAGCGGGGGGGCCTCCGGGGAGCTGTTTTTT.

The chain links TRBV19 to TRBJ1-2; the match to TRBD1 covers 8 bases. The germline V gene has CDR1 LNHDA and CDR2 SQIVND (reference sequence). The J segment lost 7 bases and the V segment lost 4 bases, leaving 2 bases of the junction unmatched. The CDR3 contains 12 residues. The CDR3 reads CASSRDRRGYTF. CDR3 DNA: TGTGCCAGTAGTAGGGACAGGCGTGGCTACACCTTC.

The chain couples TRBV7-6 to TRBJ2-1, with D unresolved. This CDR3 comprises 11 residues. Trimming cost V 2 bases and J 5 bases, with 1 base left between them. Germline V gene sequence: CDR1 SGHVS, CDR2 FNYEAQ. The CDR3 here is CASSLNNEQFF. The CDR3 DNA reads TGTGCCAGCAGCTTAAACAATGAGCAGTTCTTC.

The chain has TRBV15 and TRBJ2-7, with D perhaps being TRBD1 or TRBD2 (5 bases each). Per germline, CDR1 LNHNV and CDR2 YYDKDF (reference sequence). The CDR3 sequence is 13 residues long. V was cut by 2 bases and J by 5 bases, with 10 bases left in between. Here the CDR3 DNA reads TGTGCCACCAGCAGACCTTGGGGGAACGAGCAGTACTTC. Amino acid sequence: CATSRPWGNEQYF.

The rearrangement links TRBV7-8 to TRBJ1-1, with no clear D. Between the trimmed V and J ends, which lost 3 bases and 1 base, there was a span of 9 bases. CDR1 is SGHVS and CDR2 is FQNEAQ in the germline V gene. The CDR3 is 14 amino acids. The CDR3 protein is CASSFGRRNTEAFF. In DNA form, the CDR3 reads TGTGCCAGCAGCTTCGGGCGGAGGAACACTGAAGCTTTCTTT. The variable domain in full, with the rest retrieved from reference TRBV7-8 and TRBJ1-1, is GAGVSQSPRYKVAKRGQDVALRCDPISGHVSLFWYQQALGQGPEFLTYFQNEAQLDKSGLPSDRFFAERPEGSVSTLKIQRTQQEDSAVYLCASSFGRRNTEAFFGQGTRLTVV.

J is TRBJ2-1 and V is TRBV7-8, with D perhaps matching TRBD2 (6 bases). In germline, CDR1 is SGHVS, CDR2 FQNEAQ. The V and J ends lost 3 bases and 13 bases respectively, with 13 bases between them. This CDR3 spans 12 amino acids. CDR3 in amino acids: CASSFVVGGQFF. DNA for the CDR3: TGTGCCAGCAGCTTCGTTGTGGGGGGTCAGTTCTTC.

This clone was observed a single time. The CDR3 DNA follows: TGTGCCAGTACCGCGTCGGGCTCCTATAATTCACCCCTCCACTTT. It codes for CASTASGSYNSPLHF. The V and J genes are TRBV19 and TRBJ1-6; D is ambiguous. The CDR3 consists of 15 residues. Trimming took 7 bases from V and 0 from J, leaving 10 bases between them. CDR1 and CDR2 (germline): LNHDA, SQIVND (reference sequence).

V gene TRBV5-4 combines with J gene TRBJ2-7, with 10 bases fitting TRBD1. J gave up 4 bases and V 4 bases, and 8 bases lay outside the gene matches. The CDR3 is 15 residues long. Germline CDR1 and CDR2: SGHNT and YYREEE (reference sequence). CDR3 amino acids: CASSPRGTGVYEQYF. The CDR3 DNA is TGTGCCAGCAGCCCGCGAGGGACAGGGGTATACGAGCAGTACTTC.